Shown below are 5 T cell receptor beta chains from a single sample sequenced in a study of cytomegalovirus exposure and HLA in healthy donors. This PCR relied on a set of 60 Vbeta primers and 13 Jbeta primers. Clones were read by immunoSEQ multiplex PCR, and TCRdb kept only the in-frame ones, dropping some. The sample contains 100,000 to 150,000 clones, approximately 80% of which appear only once. The sequenced material came from PBMCs. The receptor set was obtained from a woman in her thirties or forties in good health and CMV-seropositive.

The V call is TRBV6-6, the J call TRBJ1-2, with a possible D match to TRBD1 (5 bases). This CDR3 contains 12 residues. In germline, CDR1 is MNHNY, CDR2 SVGAGI (reference sequence). Trimming stripped 2 bases from V and 7 bases from J, with 8 bases between. CDR3 DNA: TGTGCCAGCAGTTACGGGGCCTCTGGCTACACCTTC. This codes for CASSYGASGYTF.

This CDR3 reads CASSVLALQETQYF. CDR3 in DNA: TGTGCCAGCAGCGTGCTAGCGCTCCAAGAGACCCAGTACTTC. The rearrangement uses TRBV13 and TRBJ2-5, with a tentative D call TRBD2 (6 bases). CDR1 is PRHDT and CDR2 is FYEKMQ in the germline V gene (reference sequence). This CDR3 spans 14 amino acids. V was cut by 5 bases and J by 1 base, with 11 bases left in between. Complete variable domain (other parts from reference TRBV13 and TRBJ2-5): AAGVIQSPRHLIKEKRETATLKCYPIPRHDTVYWYQQGPGQDPQFLISFYEKMQSDKGSIPDRFSAQQFSDYHSELNMSSLELGDSALYFCASSVLALQETQYFGPGTRLLVL.

The gene calls are TRBV7-8 and TRBJ2-1; 8 positions agree with TRBD2. V was pared by 10 bases and J by 3 bases, with 8 bases of the junction left unmatched. Per the germline V gene, CDR1 is SGHVS and CDR2 is FQNEAQ. This CDR3 spans 14 amino acids. CDR3 region: CATVGSGIYNEQFF. The CDR3 bases are TGTGCCACCGTGGGTAGCGGGATCTACAATGAGCAGTTCTTC.

The rearrangement uses TRBV9 and TRBJ2-3; D is unclear. Germline lookup yields CDR1 SGDLS and CDR2 YYNGEE. This CDR3 is built from 15 residues. Trimming cost V 5 bases and J 4 bases, with 17 bases left between them. The CDR3 sequence is CASSPNNLGSDTQYF. Here the CDR3 DNA reads TGTGCCAGCAGTCCTAATAATCTAGGATCAGATACGCAGTATTTT. Combining the CDR3 with reference TRBV9 and TRBJ2-3 gives the whole variable domain DSGVTQTPKHLITATGQRVTLRCSPRSGDLSVYWYQQSLDQGLQFLIQYYNGEERAKGNILERFSAQQFPDLHSELNLSSLELGDSALYFCASSPNNLGSDTQYFGPGTRLTVL.

The chain joins TRBV11-2 to TRBJ2-6; D ambiguous. Germline V gene sequence: CDR1 SGHAT, CDR2 FQNNGV. The CDR3 is made up of 14 amino acids. Trimming removed 5 bases from V and 4 bases from J, with 9 bases in between. The DNA for the CDR3 is TGTGCCAGCAGCCCGCTGCGGGGGGCCAACGTCCTGACTTTC. Protein: CASSPLRGANVLTF.